This T cell receptor (beta chain) was profiled in a study of blood T cell repertoires in COVID-19. Study in general: Acute and convalescent COVID-19 samples came from the United States, Italy and Spain. From T cells, B-cell-depleted T cells, or PBMCs came the material, which was cDNA or gDNA.

This clone is a singleton in its sample. Under the authors' procedure: Amplification of reference gene primers was used by the study to estimate nucleated cell counts. Generated by immunoSEQ multiplex PCR, the TCRdb table keeps only in-frame clones and is missing some. The V and J calls and clone size are taken from that table; D and trimming were inferred from the DNA. The top ten hold roughly 4.3% of the sample, which has about 98,000 clones, roughly 85% seen once. V lost 4 bases and J lost 2, with 16 bases in between. This CDR3 contains 16 residues. Germline V CDR1 and CDR2: SEHNR, FQNEAQ (reference sequence).

The chain is built from TRBV7-9 and TRBJ2-3, with D perhaps TRBD2 (7 bases). The material sequenced was peripheral blood. The TCR originated in a man between 65 and 79 years old with acute or convalescent COVID-19. The CDR3 region is CASSYFRGGITDTQYF. CDR3 coding DNA: TGTGCCAGCAGCTACTTTAGGGGGGGGATCACAGATACGCAGTATTTT.